This T cell receptor beta chain was obtained from a study of cytotoxic CD8 clonotypes in ibrutinib-treated CLL. On the study more broadly: Enrolment comprised about 10 relapsed/refractory and 15 treatment-naive patients; under 18 were IGHV unmutated. Mean per-sample yields comprised around 250,000 productive templates and tens of thousands of productive rearrangements.

This clone was detected only a few times. Its antigen is still unknown. Whole-study findings and limits: Sampling times (in sustained-remission versus progressing patients) were not the same.

The sequencing depth, 1 in 200,000 to 1 in 1 million T cells, was the target. Method: immunoSEQ multiplex PCR; TCRdb's copy keeps in-frame clones and lacks some. In the table there are around 200,000 clones, 70% of which are singletons. The CDR3 spans 14 residues. Trimming took 8 bases from V and 0 from J; bases not matched to a gene: 5. Germline V gene lookup returns CDR1 SNHLY and CDR2 FYNNEI. This sequence originates from a human donor with chronic lymphocytic leukemia. The chain joins TRBV2 to TRBJ2-3, with 7 bases lining up with TRBD2. The material was PBMCs, obtained after 12 months of ibrutinib treatment. CDR3 sequence reads: CASGRGGSTDTQYF. CDR3 in DNA: TGTGCCAGCGGGAGGGGAGGCAGCACAGATACGCAGTATTTT.